Shown below are 27 T cell receptor beta chains from a single sample sequenced in a study of T cells in Graves' hyperthyroidism and ophthalmopathy. Template material for amplifying TCR beta CDR3 regions consisted of RNA transcripts. The HTBI primer set drove a first-round RT-PCR of the TCR CDR3. TCRdb re-analysed the multiplex PCR reads in MiXCR, keeping a single row per CDR3 protein. The data show fewer than 250,000 distinct CDR3 sequences, roughly a quarter seen once. Specimen: blood. Source of these receptors: a woman in her thirties or forties with Graves' ophthalmopathy.

At least ten counts were recorded for this clonotype. Compared with germline, one end of the junction differs, possibly owing to a read error. The rearrangement links TRBV12-3 or TRBV12-4 to TRBJ2-2, with D perhaps TRBD1 (6 bases). This CDR3 is 13 amino acids long. CDR3: CASSLGGAGELFF. CDR3 DNA sequence: TGTGCCAGCAGCTTAGGGGGAGCCGGGGAGCTGTTTTTT.

On this clonotype itself: Since a much larger clone is just one base distant, this may be a read error. The V and J genes are TRBV30 and TRBJ2-7; D gene uncertain. The V end was cut by 4 bases, the J end by 0 bases, with 10 bases between. The germline CDR1 and CDR2 sequences are GTSNPN and SVGIG (reference sequence). The CDR3 spans 13 residues. CDR3 DNA sequence: TGTGCCTGGATGAGTGAGAGCTCCTACGAGCAGTACTTC. Its protein product is CAWMSESSYEQYF.

This clonotype came up many times. The chain combines TRBV12-3 or TRBV12-4 with TRBJ2-5; D is unresolved. Trimming cost V 3 bases and J 2 bases, with 4 bases left between them. CDR3 size: 12 residues. CDR3 protein: CASSFLQETQYF. The CDR3 DNA is TGTGCCAGCAGTTTCCTACAAGAGACCCAGTACTTC.

This clonotype has ten or more counts. V and J are TRBV29-1 and TRBJ2-2, with 9 bases fitting TRBD2. V shed 0 bases, J shed 3 bases, and the junction held 2 bases outside the gene matches. Germline V gene lookup returns CDR1 SQVTM and CDR2 ANQGSEA. The CDR3 runs 15 residues. DNA of the CDR3: TGCAGCGTTGAAGATCTAGCGGGATACACCGGGGAGCTGTTTTTT. As protein: CSVEDLAGYTGELFF.

This clonotype was seen repeatedly, ten times or more. V usage is TRBV7-9 and J usage is TRBJ2-7; D remains unclear. The V and J ends lost 4 bases and 4 bases respectively, with 11 bases between them. CDR1 and CDR2 (germline): SEHNR, FQNEAQ (reference sequence). The CDR3 has 13 residues. In DNA, the CDR3 is TGTGCCAGCAGCTCCCCAGCAGAGTACGAGCAGTACTTC. Translated, it gives CASSSPAEYEQYF.

This clonotype was recorded many times. The chain uses TRBV6-5 and TRBJ2-7, with TRBD2 matching 12 bases. V lost 6 bases to trimming and J lost 2 bases; unmatched junction nucleotides: 2. Looked up from germline, CDR1 is MNHEY and CDR2 is SVGAGI. The CDR3 totals 14 residues. CDR3 amino acids: CASRLAGGPYEQYF. In nucleotides, the CDR3 is TGTGCCAGCAGGCTAGCGGGAGGGCCCTACGAGCAGTACTTC.

This clonotype was recorded a few times. This sequence joins TRBV7-3 and TRBJ1-1; D gene unclear. The length of the CDR3 is 13 residues. Per the germline V gene, CDR1 is SGHTA and CDR2 is FQGTGA. Trimming removed 3 bases from V and 4 bases from J, with 9 bases in between. The CDR3 here is CASSFERGTEAFF. CDR3 sequence (DNA): TGTGCCAGCAGCTTCGAAAGAGGCACTGAAGCTTTCTTT.

This clonotype was found many times. The rearrangement joins TRBV20-1 to TRBJ1-4; D ambiguous. The V gene lost 0 bases and the J gene lost 14 bases, with 13 bases spanning the gap. This CDR3 is built from 12 residues. Germline V gene data show CDR1 as DFQATT and CDR2 as SNEGSKA (reference sequence). CDR3 residues: CSARELARGLFF. CDR3 in DNA: TGCAGTGCTAGAGAGTTGGCCCGGGGTCTGTTTTTT.

This clonotype was seen many times. The chain uses TRBV20-1 and TRBJ1-1, with D perhaps matching TRBD1 (5 bases). This CDR3 contains 15 residues. The V and J ends lost 0 bases and 4 bases respectively, with 15 bases between them. Germline V gene sequence: CDR1 DFQATT, CDR2 SNEGSKA (reference sequence). The CDR3 coding sequence is TGCAGTGCTAGAGACGCCTCAAGGGGAGGCACTGAAGCTTTCTTT. It encodes CSARDASRGGTEAFF.

This clonotype was observed many times. The CDR3 spells CASRPSPTGDMNTEAFF. The DNA of the CDR3 is TGTGCCAGCAGACCAAGCCCGACAGGGGATATGAACACTGAAGCTTTCTTT. V usage is TRBV7-8 and J usage is TRBJ1-1; 8 nucleotides line up with TRBD1. V lost 6 bases and J lost 0; bases outside the gene matches: 12. The length of the CDR3 is 17 residues. Per germline, CDR1 SGHVS and CDR2 FQNEAQ.

This clonotype was observed many times. The V call is TRBV4-1, the J call TRBJ2-7, with 7 bases aligning to TRBD1. In germline, CDR1 is MGHRA, CDR2 YSYEKL. The CDR3 totals 15 residues. The V and J ends lost 1 base and 4 bases, in that order; junction bases with no gene match: 7. In DNA, the CDR3 is TGCGCCAGCAGCCAAGGACCAGGGGGTGGATACGAGCAGTACTTC. Translation gives CASSQGPGGGYEQYF.

This clonotype was recorded at least ten times. The rearrangement links TRBV9 to TRBJ2-7; maybe TRBD2 (5 bases). Deletions cut 3 bases from V and 2 bases from J, with 18 bases between. The CDR3 has 16 residues. From germline, CDR1 is SGDLS and CDR2 YYNGEE. The CDR3 reads CASSAGGADNTYEQYF. The CDR3 DNA sequence: TGTGCCAGCAGCGCAGGTGGAGCGGATAACACCTACGAGCAGTACTTC. Full variable domain (remainder filled in from reference TRBV9 and TRBJ2-7): DSGVTQTPKHLITATGQRVTLRCSPRSGDLSVYWYQQSLDQGLQFLIQYYNGEERAKGNILERFSAQQFPDLHSELNLSSLELGDSALYFCASSAGGADNTYEQYFGPGTRLTVT.

The rearrangement links TRBV20-1 to TRBJ2-7, with 8 bases fitting TRBD2. Germline loops: CDR1 DFQATT, CDR2 SNEGSKA (reference sequence). J gave up 5 bases and V 0 bases, and 9 bases lay outside the gene matches. This CDR3 is 15 amino acids long. This chain's CDR3 is CSARDHGTSFHEQYF. The CDR3 bases are TGCAGTGCTAGAGATCACGGGACTAGTTTCCACGAGCAGTACTTC.

This sequence joins TRBV6-1 and TRBJ1-1; D is possibly TRBD1 (5 bases). There are 14 residues in the CDR3. CDR1 and CDR2 (germline): MNHNS, SASEGT. V lost 8 bases to trimming and J lost 5 bases, with 18 bases between them. The chain's CDR3 is CASGGSRWETEAFF. DNA of the CDR3: TGTGCCAGCGGGGGGTCCCGTTGGGAAACTGAAGCTTTCTTT.

This rearrangement joins TRBV12-3 or TRBV12-4 to TRBJ2-7; 8 positions agree with TRBD2. The CDR3 is made up of 15 amino acids. V dropped 3 bases and J dropped 6; count of bases not matched to a gene: 10. CDR3 region: CASSFALTSGSEQYF. The CDR3 nucleotides are TGTGCCAGCAGTTTCGCCCTCACTAGCGGAAGCGAGCAGTACTTC.

This clonotype has a count of ten or more. The chain employs TRBV28 and TRBJ2-2; 7 bases are shared with TRBD1. The V and J ends lost 5 bases and 4 bases, in that order; junction bases with no gene match: 4. The CDR3 is 14 residues long. The V gene's germline CDR1 is MDHEN and CDR2 SYDVKM. The CDR3 DNA sequence: TGTGCCAGCAGTGCCAGGGGGAGCACCGGGGAGCTGTTTTTT. Its translation: CASSARGSTGELFF.

There are many counts of this clonotype. CDR3 sequence: CASSYSGTSGYEQYF. The CDR3 region has the DNA TGTGCCAGCAGTTACTCCGGGACTAGCGGATACGAGCAGTACTTC. This chain connects TRBV6-5 to TRBJ2-7, with 11 bases matching TRBD2. CDR3 length equals 15 residues. The V and J ends lost 0 bases and 4 bases, in that order; junction bases with no gene match: 2. The germline gives CDR1 MNHEY, CDR2 SVGAGI.

The chain recombines TRBV20-1 with TRBJ1-1; D not certain. The length of the CDR3 is 15 residues. The V end lost 1 base, the J end lost 8 bases, and 20 bases lay between the germline ends. Germline loops: CDR1 DFQATT, CDR2 SNEGSKA (reference sequence). As DNA, the CDR3 is TGCAGTGCTAGAGGTGGTCGGGCGATCGGCACCGAAGCTTTCTTT. Protein: CSARGGRAIGTEAFF.

There are many counts of this clonotype. The chain recombines TRBV6-2 or TRBV6-3 with TRBJ2-7; 7 bases agree with TRBD2. Trimming cost V 5 bases and J 0 bases; bases outside gene matches: 4. Germline V gene lookup returns CDR1 MNHEY and CDR2 SVGEGT. The CDR3 has 14 amino acids. CDR3 sequence (DNA): TGTGCCAGCAGTCCCCGGGACTACTCCTACGAGCAGTACTTC. Translation gives CASSPRDYSYEQYF.

This clonotype was counted ten times or more. This rearrangement joins TRBV28 to TRBJ1-3; D uncertain. The V end lost 5 bases, the J end lost 1 base, and 12 bases lay between the germline ends. The CDR3 is 15 amino acids. Germline CDR1 and CDR2: MDHEN and SYDVKM. Written as DNA, the CDR3 is TGTGCCAGCAGTGAGGACTCCCTGTCTGGAAACACCATATATTTT. Encoded protein: CASSEDSLSGNTIYF.

The chain joins TRBV20-1 to TRBJ2-5, with TRBD1 identical over 9 bases. The germline V gene encodes CDR1 DFQATT and CDR2 SNEGSKA (reference sequence). The CDR3 sequence is 15 residues long. The V and J ends lost 6 bases and 5 bases, in that order; junction bases with no gene match: 13. The CDR3 region has the DNA TGCAGTGCAAACAACAGGGGAGGACAGGGGGAGACCCAGTACTTC. Translating gives CSANNRGGQGETQYF.

The sample holds many counts of this clonotype. Since a much larger clone is just one base distant, this may be a read error. The chain is built from TRBV12-3 or TRBV12-4 and TRBJ1-1; unclear D gene. This CDR3 spans 11 amino acids. The CDR3 nucleotides are TGTGCCGGCAGTTTAACAGCTGAAGCTTTCTTT. This translates into CAGSLTAEAFF.

This clonotype was detected many times. The chain links TRBV14 to TRBJ2-5, with 11 bases fitting TRBD2. This CDR3 is built from 15 residues. The V segment lost 4 bases and the J segment 2 bases; nucleotides outside the gene matches: 3. Germline V CDR1 and CDR2: SGHDN, FVKESK. CDR3 residues: CASSRGTSGQETQYF. The DNA of the CDR3 is TGTGCCAGCAGCCGCGGGACTAGCGGACAAGAGACCCAGTACTTC.

This clonotype has a count of ten or more. The chain is built from TRBV14 and TRBJ1-2, with 9 bases fitting TRBD1. Trimming cost V 4 bases and J 8 bases; bases outside gene matches: 11. This CDR3 has 15 residues. The germline CDR1 and CDR2 sequences are SGHDN and FVKESK. The CDR3 is CASSRTGGASGGYTF. CDR3 nucleotide sequence: TGTGCCAGCAGCCGTACAGGGGGCGCATCAGGAGGCTACACCTTC.

The V gene is TRBV12-3 or TRBV12-4, the J gene TRBJ2-5; 12 bases line up with TRBD2. Trimming cost V 3 bases and J 2 bases; bases outside gene matches: 13. This CDR3 contains 19 residues. In nucleotides, the CDR3 is TGTGCCAGCAGTTTTGGAGCTAGCGGGAGGGGCCCAAAACAAGAGACCCAGTACTTC. Encoded protein: CASSFGASGRGPKQETQYF.

The J gene is TRBJ2-5, the V gene TRBV24-1; TRBD2 agrees at 8 bases. CDR3 length: 15 residues. CDR1 and CDR2 from the germline V gene are KGHDR and SFDVKD. V was pared by 3 bases and J by 5 bases, with 7 bases of the junction left unmatched. In nucleotides, the CDR3 is TGTGCCACCAGTGATAACGGGAGGGCCTCGGAGACCCAGTACTTC. Translation gives CATSDNGRASETQYF.

The chain joins TRBV6-5 to TRBJ2-1; no clear D gene. In germline, CDR1 is MNHEY, CDR2 SVGAGI. V was cut by 1 base and J by 5 bases, with 9 bases left in between. There are 14 residues in the CDR3. CDR3 amino acids: CASSYWERNNEQFF. The CDR3 coding sequence is TGTGCCAGCAGTTACTGGGAAAGAAACAATGAGCAGTTCTTC.